What follows describes a single TCR beta chain. Libraries were prepared by immunoSEQ multiplex PCR; TCRdb keeps only in-frame clonotypes and omits some of them. The sample records about 23,000 clones, 69% being singletons. Germline loops: CDR1 SGHVS, CDR2 FQNEAQ. The V and J ends lost 8 bases and 7 bases respectively, with 17 bases between them. The CDR3 covers 13 residues. The record originates from a study of tumor-infiltrating lymphocytes in localized non-small cell lung cancer. The sequence was obtained from a human donor with non-small cell lung cancer. This sequence joins TRBV7-8 and TRBJ1-2; D might be TRBD1 (5 bases). Sequenced material: lung tumor tissue. The CDR3 DNA reads as TGTGCCAGCTCTACTCAGGGAATAGGTGGCTACACCTTC. Translating gives CASSTQGIGGYTF.